This T cell receptor beta chain was profiled in a study of blood T cells in healthy people across ages. This CDR3 is built from 15 residues. Trimming took 6 bases from V and 4 from J; bases not matched to a gene: 6. CDR1 and CDR2 from the germline V gene are LGHDT and YNNKEL (reference sequence). Primers used in a second PCR of roughly 7 to 12 cycles were a sample-barcoded 5' primer and a J-beta primer mix. TCRdb used MiXCR to reprocess the 5' RACE reads, holding one entry per CDR3 protein. This table holds fewer than 800,000 distinct CDR3 sequences, about 21% found once. The V gene is TRBV3-1, the J gene TRBJ2-3; 11 bases match TRBD2. The TCR comes from a man aged 65 to 85 in good health. The sequenced sample consisted of blood. The CDR3 coding sequence is TGTGCCAGCAGGTCGACTAGCGGGATGGCAGATACGCAGTATTTT. Protein sequence: CASRSTSGMADTQYF.